This paragraph covers one TCR beta chain sequence. What it recognizes is unknown. These data come from a study of T cells after yellow fever vaccination. Study-wide results and limits: It was the secondary response that reached its peak faster, day 5 versus 15, but it was weaker.

MiXCR, run by TCRdb on the 5' RACE reads, gives a single entry per CDR3 protein. The repertoire holds 300,000 to 450,000 distinct CDR3 sequences, with 8% to 9.5% as singletons. The sample was PBMCs, taken roughly 45 days after the first yellow fever vaccination. The receptor was derived from a man younger than 35 who received the YFV17D yellow fever vaccine.

CDR3 DNA: TGTGCCAGCAGCCAAGCGGTCGCTAGCGGGGGGCTCAGCTCCTACAATGAGCAGTTCTTC. Residues: CASSQAVASGGLSSYNEQFF. The rearrangement joins TRBV4-2 to TRBJ2-1, with 11 bases matching TRBD2. This CDR3 contains 20 residues. The trim removed 1 base at V and 0 bases at J, leaving 11 bases unmatched. Germline assignment: CDR1 LGHNA and CDR2 YNFKEQ.